The clone carrying this T cell receptor beta chain was seen a handful of times. Its matching antigen is unknown. These data are taken from a study of T-cell memory formation after mild COVID-19. Study-wide points: Mainly in CM and EM were contracting CD4+ clones; CD8+ were in EMRA.

TCRdb reprocessed the 5' RACE reads with MiXCR, giving one entry per CDR3 protein. The sample contains a few hundred thousand distinct CDR3 sequences, around 25% of which appear only once. There are 14 residues in the CDR3. Per germline, CDR1 KGHDR and CDR2 SFDVKD. V was cut by 2 bases and J by 4 bases, with 10 bases left in between. Sequenced input: PBMCs or a T cell subset sorted from them (not recorded which). The rearrangement links TRBV24-1 to TRBJ1-2; a weak D match, TRBD1 (6 bases). The clonotype comes from an adult woman who had mild COVID-19 (a few samples of this study predate the infection). Cell type and time point are not known. CDR3 region: CATSDSRGIYGYTF. CDR3 DNA: TGTGCCACCAGTGATTCCAGGGGAATCTATGGCTACACCTTC.